This T cell receptor beta chain stems from a study of regulatory T cells in long-lasting Graves disease. This clonotype was detected ten times or more. Described time point: newly diagnosed GD, antithyroid drugs for less than 3 months. Isolated PBMC RNA provided the starting material for the TCR library. For TCR beta, libraries came from iRepertoire HTBI primers and Arm-PCR of CDR3 regions. A single record per CDR3 protein comes from TCRdb applying MiXCR to the multiplex PCR reads. The sample yields approximately 400,000 distinct CDR3 sequences, more than 12% seen once. Trimming stripped 0 bases from V and 12 bases from J, with 9 bases between. CDR3 length: 12 residues. These same data were also listed under a study on T cells in Graves' hyperthyroidism and ophthalmopathy.

This material consisted of peripheral blood mononuclear cells (PBMCs), taken at new diagnosis, from a patient treated with antithyroid drugs. The receptor's source is a woman in her twenties or thirties with Graves disease. The chain is built from TRBV12-3 or TRBV12-4 and TRBJ2-1; D gene unclear. CDR3 nucleotides: TGTGCCAGCAGTTTAGCGCTGACTGGGCAGTTCTTC. Translated: CASSLALTGQFF.